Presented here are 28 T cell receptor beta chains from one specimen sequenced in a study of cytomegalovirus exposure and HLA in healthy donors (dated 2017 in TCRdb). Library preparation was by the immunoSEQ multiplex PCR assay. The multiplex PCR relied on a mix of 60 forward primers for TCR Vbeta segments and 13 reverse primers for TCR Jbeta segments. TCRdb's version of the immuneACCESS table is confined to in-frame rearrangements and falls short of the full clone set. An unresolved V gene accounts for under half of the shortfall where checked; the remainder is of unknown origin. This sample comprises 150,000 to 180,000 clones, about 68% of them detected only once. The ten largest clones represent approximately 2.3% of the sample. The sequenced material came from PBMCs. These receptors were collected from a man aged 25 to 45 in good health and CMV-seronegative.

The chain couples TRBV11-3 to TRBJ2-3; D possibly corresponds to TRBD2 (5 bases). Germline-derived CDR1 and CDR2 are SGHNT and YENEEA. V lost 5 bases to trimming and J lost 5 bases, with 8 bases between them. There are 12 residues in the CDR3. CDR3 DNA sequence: TGTGCCAGCAGCAAACTAGGAGATACGCAGTATTTT. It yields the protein CASSKLGDTQYF.

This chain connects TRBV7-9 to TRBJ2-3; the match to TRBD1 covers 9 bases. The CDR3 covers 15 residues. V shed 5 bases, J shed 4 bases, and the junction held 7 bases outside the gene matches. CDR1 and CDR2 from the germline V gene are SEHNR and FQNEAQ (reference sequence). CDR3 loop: CASSDIRDRADTQYF. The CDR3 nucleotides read TGTGCCAGCAGCGATATCCGGGACAGGGCAGATACGCAGTATTTT.

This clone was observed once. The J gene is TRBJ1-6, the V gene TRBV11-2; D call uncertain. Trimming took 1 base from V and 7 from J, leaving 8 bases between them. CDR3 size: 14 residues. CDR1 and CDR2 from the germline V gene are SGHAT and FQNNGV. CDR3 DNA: TGTGCCAGCAGCTTAGGGGAGGTGAATTCACCCCTCCACTTT. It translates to CASSLGEVNSPLHF.

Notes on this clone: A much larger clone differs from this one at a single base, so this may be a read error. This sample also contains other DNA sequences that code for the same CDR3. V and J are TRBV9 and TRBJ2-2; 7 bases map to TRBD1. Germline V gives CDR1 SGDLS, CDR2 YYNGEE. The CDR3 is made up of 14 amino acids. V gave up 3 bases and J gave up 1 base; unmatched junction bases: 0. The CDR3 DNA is TGTGCCAGCAGCGGGACAGGGAACACCGGGGAGCTGTTTTTT. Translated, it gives CASSGTGNTGELFF.

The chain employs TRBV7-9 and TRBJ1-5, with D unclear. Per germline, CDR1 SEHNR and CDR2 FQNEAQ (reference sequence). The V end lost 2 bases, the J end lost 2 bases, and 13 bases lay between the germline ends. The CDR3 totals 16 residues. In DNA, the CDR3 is TGTGCCAGCAGCTTAAACACCCTTGGAGGCAATCAGCCCCAGCATTTT. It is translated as CASSLNTLGGNQPQHF. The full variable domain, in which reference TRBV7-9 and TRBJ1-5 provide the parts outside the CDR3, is DTGVSQNPRHKITKRGQNVTFRCDPISEHNRLYWYRQTLGQGPEFLTYFQNEAQLEKSRLLSDRFSAERPKGSFSTLEIQRTEQGDSAMYLCASSLNTLGGNQPQHFGDGTRLSIL.

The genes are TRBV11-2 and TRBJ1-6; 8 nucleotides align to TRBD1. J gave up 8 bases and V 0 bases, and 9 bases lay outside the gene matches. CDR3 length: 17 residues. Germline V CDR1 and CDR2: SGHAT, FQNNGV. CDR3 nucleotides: TGTGCCAGCAGCTTAGAAATCGGGACAGGACGAGATTCACCCCTCCACTTT. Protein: CASSLEIGTGRDSPLHF.

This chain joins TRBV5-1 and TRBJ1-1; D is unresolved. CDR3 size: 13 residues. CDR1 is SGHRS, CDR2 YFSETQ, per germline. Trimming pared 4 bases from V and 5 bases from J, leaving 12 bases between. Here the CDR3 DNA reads TGCGCCAGCAGCCCCGGGGTGGGGACTGAAGCTTTCTTT. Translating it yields CASSPGVGTEAFF.

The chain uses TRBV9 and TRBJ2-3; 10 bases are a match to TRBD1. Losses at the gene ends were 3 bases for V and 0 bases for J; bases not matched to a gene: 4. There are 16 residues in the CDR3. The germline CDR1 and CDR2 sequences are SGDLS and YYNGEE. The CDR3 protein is CASSATGGSSTDTQYF. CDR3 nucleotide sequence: TGTGCCAGCAGCGCGACAGGGGGCTCGAGCACAGATACGCAGTATTTT.

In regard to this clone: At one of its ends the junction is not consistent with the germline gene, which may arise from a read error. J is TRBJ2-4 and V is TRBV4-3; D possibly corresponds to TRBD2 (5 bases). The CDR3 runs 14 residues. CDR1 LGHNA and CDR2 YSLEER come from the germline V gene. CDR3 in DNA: TGCACCAGCAGCCAAGGACTGGGCAAAAACATTCAGTACTTC. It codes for CTSSQGLGKNIQYF.

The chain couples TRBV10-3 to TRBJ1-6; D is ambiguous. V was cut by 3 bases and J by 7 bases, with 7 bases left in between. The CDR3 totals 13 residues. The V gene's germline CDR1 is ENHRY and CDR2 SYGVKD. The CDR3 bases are TGTGCCATCAGTGACGTCGGGAATTCACCCCTCCACTTT. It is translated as CAISDVGNSPLHF.

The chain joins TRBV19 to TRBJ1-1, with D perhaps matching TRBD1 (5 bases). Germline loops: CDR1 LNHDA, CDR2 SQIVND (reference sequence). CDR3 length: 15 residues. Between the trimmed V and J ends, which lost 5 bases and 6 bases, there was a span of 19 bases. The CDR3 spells CASSGVQGGRSEAFF. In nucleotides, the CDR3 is TGTGCCAGTAGTGGGGTGCAGGGAGGGAGGTCTGAAGCTTTCTTT. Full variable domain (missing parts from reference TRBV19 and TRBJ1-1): DGGITQSPKYLFRKEGQNVTLSCEQNLNHDAMYWYRQDPGQGLRLIYYSQIVNDFQKGDIAEGYSVSREKKESFPLTVTSAQKNPTAFYLCASSGVQGGRSEAFFGQGTRLTVV.

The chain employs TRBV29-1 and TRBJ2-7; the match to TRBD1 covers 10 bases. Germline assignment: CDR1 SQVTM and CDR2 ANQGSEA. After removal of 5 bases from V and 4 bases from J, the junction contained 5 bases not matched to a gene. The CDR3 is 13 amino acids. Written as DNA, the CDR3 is TGCAGCGTTACGACAGGGGGCAAGTACGAGCAGTACTTC. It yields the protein CSVTTGGKYEQYF.

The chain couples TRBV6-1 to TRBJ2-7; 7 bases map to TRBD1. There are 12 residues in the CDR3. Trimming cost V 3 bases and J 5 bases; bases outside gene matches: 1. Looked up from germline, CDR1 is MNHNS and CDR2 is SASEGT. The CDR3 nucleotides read TGTGCCAGCAGTGACACAGGGGACGAGCAGTACTTC. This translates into CASSDTGDEQYF.

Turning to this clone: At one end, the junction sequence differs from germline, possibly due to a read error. The CDR3 nucleotides read TGTGCCAGCAGTAGTATGAACACCGGGAAGCTGTTTTTT. Translated: CASSSMNTGKLFF. The J gene is TRBJ2-2, the V gene TRBV25-1; D possibly corresponds to TRBD2 (5 bases). The CDR3 is made up of 13 amino acids. Germline V gene data show CDR1 as MGHDK and CDR2 as SYGVNS.

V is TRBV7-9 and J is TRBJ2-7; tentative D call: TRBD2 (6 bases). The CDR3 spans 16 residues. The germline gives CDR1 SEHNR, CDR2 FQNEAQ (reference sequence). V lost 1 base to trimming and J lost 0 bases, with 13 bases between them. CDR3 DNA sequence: TGTGCCAGCAGCTTAGGTGGGGACTCCAACTCCTACGAGCAGTACTTC. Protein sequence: CASSLGGDSNSYEQYF.

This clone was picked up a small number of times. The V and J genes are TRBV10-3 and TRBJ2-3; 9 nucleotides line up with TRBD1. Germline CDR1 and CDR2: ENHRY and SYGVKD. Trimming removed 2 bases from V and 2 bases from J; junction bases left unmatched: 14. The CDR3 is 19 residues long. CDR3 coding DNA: TGTGCCATCAGTGAGATAGAGCAGGACAGGGGCACTCTCACAGATACGCAGTATTTT. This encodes CAISEIEQDRGTLTDTQYF.

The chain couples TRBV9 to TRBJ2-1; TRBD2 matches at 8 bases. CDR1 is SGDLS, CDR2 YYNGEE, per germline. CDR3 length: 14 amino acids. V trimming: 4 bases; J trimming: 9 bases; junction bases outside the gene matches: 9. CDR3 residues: CASSSRTSFSEQFF. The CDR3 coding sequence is TGTGCCAGCAGCTCGCGGACTAGCTTCAGTGAGCAGTTCTTC.

In DNA, the CDR3 is TGCGCCAGCACCCCGGGCCCAGGGGACTACAATGAGCAGTTCTTC. Translating it yields CASTPGPGDYNEQFF. The chain has TRBV5-1 and TRBJ2-1; D may be TRBD1 (6 bases). The CDR3 sequence is 15 residues long. Germline CDR1 is SGHRS and CDR2 is YFSETQ. The ends were cut back, 6 bases at V and 3 bases at J, with 16 bases in the middle.

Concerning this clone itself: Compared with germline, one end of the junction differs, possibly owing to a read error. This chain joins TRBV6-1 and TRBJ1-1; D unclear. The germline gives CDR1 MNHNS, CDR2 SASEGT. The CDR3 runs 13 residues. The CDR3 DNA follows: TGTGCCAGCGGTGAAATATCGGACACTGAAGCTTTCTTT. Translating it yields CASGEISDTEAFF.

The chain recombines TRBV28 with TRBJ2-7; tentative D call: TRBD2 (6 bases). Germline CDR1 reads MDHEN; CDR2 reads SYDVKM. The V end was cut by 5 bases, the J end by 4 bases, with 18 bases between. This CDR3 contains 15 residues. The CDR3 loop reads CASSEFRGGVYEQYF. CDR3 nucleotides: TGTGCCAGCAGTGAATTCCGGGGCGGGGTTTACGAGCAGTACTTC. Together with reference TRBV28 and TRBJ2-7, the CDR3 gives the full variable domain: DVKVTQSSRYLVKRTGEKVFLECVQDMDHENMFWYRQDPGLGLRLIYFSYDVKMKEKGDIPEGYSVSREKKERFSLILESASTNQTSMYLCASSEFRGGVYEQYFGPGTRLTVT.

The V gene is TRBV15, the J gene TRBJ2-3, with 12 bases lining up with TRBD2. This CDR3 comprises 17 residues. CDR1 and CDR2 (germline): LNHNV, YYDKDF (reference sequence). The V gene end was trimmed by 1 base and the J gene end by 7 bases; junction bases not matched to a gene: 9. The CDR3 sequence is CATSRGRLAGGLNTQYF. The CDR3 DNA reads TGTGCCACCAGCAGAGGCAGGCTAGCGGGGGGGCTGAATACGCAGTATTTT.

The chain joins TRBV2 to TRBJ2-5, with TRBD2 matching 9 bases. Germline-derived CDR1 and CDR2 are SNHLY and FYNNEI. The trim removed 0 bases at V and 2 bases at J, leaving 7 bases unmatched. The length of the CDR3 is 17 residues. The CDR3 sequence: CASSEAKTSGPQETQYF. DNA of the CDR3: TGTGCCAGCAGTGAAGCTAAGACTAGCGGTCCTCAAGAGACCCAGTACTTC.

CDR3 loop: CATSRDTRGGKTQYF. CDR3 DNA sequence: TGTGCCACCAGCAGAGATACCAGGGGAGGGAAGACCCAGTACTTC. The chain couples TRBV15 to TRBJ2-5; a possible D gene is TRBD2 (7 bases). Per germline, CDR1 LNHNV and CDR2 YYDKDF (reference sequence). The V end was cut by 0 bases, the J end by 6 bases, with 14 bases between. The CDR3 length is 15 residues. The entire variable domain, with the rest obtained from reference TRBV15 and TRBJ2-5, is as follows: DAMVIQNPRYQVTQFGKPVTLSCSQTLNHNVMYWYQQKSSQAPKLLFHYYDKDFNNEADTPDNFQSRRPNTSFCFLDIRSPGLGDTAMYLCATSRDTRGGKTQYFGPGTRLLVL.

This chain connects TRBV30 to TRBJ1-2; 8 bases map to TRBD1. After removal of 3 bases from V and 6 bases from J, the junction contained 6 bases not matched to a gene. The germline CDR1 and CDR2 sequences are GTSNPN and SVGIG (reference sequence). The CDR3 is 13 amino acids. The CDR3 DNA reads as TGTGCCTGGAGGGGACAGGCTGCACATGGCTACACCTTC. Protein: CAWRGQAAHGYTF. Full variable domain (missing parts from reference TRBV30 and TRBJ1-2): SQTIHQWPATLVQPVGSPLSLECTVEGTSNPNLYWYRQAAGRGLQLLFYSVGIGQISSEVPQNLSASRPQDRQFILSSKKLLLSDSGFYLCAWRGQAAHGYTFGSGTRLTVV.

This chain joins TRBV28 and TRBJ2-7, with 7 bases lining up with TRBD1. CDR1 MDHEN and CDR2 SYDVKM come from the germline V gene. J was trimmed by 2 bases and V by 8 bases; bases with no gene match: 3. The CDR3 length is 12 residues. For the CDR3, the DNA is TGTGCCAGCCGACAGGGCCCCTACGAGCAGTACTTC. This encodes CASRQGPYEQYF.

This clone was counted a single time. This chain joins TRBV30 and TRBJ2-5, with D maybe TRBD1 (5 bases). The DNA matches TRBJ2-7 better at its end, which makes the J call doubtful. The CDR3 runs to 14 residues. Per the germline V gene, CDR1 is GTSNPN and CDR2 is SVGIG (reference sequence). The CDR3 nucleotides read TGTGCCTGGAGTCCCGACAGTACCCTCTACGAGCAGTACTTC. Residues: CAWSPDSTLYEQYF.

The CDR3 bases are TGTGCCAGCACCAGGGGATCTGGGGCCAACGTCCTGACTTTC. This codes for CASTRGSGANVLTF. The chain combines TRBV10-3 with TRBJ2-6, with a possible D match to TRBD1 (6 bases). Germline CDR1 and CDR2: ENHRY and SYGVKD. The V end was cut by 10 bases, the J end by 1 base, with 11 bases between. The CDR3 runs to 14 residues.

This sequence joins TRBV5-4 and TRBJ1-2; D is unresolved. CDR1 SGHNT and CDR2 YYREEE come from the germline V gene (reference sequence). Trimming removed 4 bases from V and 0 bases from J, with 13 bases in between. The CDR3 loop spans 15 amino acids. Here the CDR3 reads CASSQRRGPNYGYTF. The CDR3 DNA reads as TGTGCCAGCAGCCAGCGCCGCGGTCCTAACTATGGCTACACCTTC.